This TCR beta chain was retrieved from a study of cytomegalovirus exposure and HLA in healthy donors. About this clone: The antigen remains unidentified.

In the PCR, 60 Vbeta and 13 Jbeta primers were used. The table came from immunoSEQ multiplex PCR; TCRdb's copy has only in-frame clones and leaves some out. The sample contains under 170,000 clones, roughly 77% of which appear only once. Study-level points and caveats: On later analysis, the bulk of CMV-associated TCR beta chains appeared to be HLA-restricted. Fewer N-insertions (relative to the approximately 670-donor mean) were reportedly seen in an Asian-associated ancestry cluster in a later analysis. Per a later analysis, HLA-associated TCR beta chains showed more clonal expansion than other, equally common TCR beta chains.

Input material: PBMCs. The TCR comes from a human donor in good health.

CDR3 sequence: CASSLARGPGELFF. Here the CDR3 DNA reads TGCGCCAGCAGCTTGGCTAGGGGTCCCGGGGAGCTGTTTTTT. This chain uses TRBV5-1 with TRBJ2-2, with D maybe TRBD1 (5 bases). The CDR3 runs to 14 residues. The germline V gene encodes CDR1 SGHRS and CDR2 YFSETQ. V was trimmed by 0 bases and J by 6 bases, leaving 9 bases between them.